This T cell receptor beta chain was obtained from a study of T cell responses to AZD1222 COVID-19 vaccine. Study-level findings and limits: Sampling that yielded the repertoires occurred only after the peak T cell response. Spike-wide vaccine-associated CD4 TCRs dominated at 160-218 and 743-854. Following two doses of AZD1222, Spike-specific TCR breadth and depth rose.

This CDR3 contains 12 residues. Germline assignment: CDR1 SSHAT and CDR2 FNYEAQ (reference sequence). Points on this clone: As yet, its antigen is unknown. Germline is not matched at one junction end, which may reflect a read error.

TCRdb's table, derived via immunoSEQ multiplex PCR, lists solely in-frame clones and lacks some. The sample consists of about 120,000 clones, 88% of them appearing once. The starting material was peripheral blood, obtained on day 0 of MenACWY control vaccination. The TCR sequence derives from an adult in good health. The J gene is TRBJ2-5, the V gene TRBV7-7, with D possibly TRBD2 on 5 matching bases. As DNA, the CDR3 is TGTGCTAGCAGCCAGTCGGGGGAGACCCAGTACTTC. Residues: CASSQSGETQYF. Full variable domain (outside the CDR3, taken from reference TRBV7-7 and TRBJ2-5): GAGVSQSPRYKVTKRGQDVTLRCDPISSHATLYWYQQALGQGPEFLTYFNYEAQPDKSGLPSDRFSAERPEGSISTLTIQRTEQRDSAMYRCASSQSGETQYFGPGTRLLVL.